Shown below are 10 T cell receptor beta chains from a single sample sequenced in a study of T cell clonality in common variable immunodeficiency. The repertoire was sequenced with immunoSEQ multiplex PCR; TCRdb's copy has only in-frame clones and lacks some. The sample is made up of about 81,000 clones, none counted only once. The sample was peripheral blood mononuclear cells. These receptors were collected from a person aged 18 to 70 in good health.

This clone showed up many times. The CDR3 extends 3 residues past the end of the read, so its final part is completed from the germline J gene. The V call is TRBV30, the J call TRBJ1-5; 11 bases are a match to TRBD1. Germline lookup yields CDR1 GTSNPN and CDR2 SVGIG (reference sequence). CDR3 size: 14 residues. After removal of 3 bases from V and 6 bases from J, the junction contained 4 bases not matched to a gene. CDR3 amino acids: CAWSGDRGVQPQHF. CDR3 DNA (partial): TGTGCCTGGAGCGGGGACAGGGGGGTTCAGCCC.

This clone was seen repeatedly, ten times or more. From the germline J gene comes the end of the CDR3, since the read stops 3 residues before it. The chain employs TRBV5-1 and TRBJ1-2; 8 nucleotides agree with TRBD1. Germline CDR1 and CDR2: SGHRS and YFSETQ. This CDR3 comprises 14 residues. The sequenced CDR3 bases are TGCGCCAGCAGCAGGGGGGCCGGGACAGGTGAC. Protein sequence: CASSRGAGTGD. The whole CDR3 region reads CASSRGAGTGDYTF.

The sample holds many counts of this clone. The observed sequence ends 3 residues before the CDR3 terminus, with the missing tail filled in from the germline J gene. The chain links TRBV19 to TRBJ2-6; D is perhaps TRBD2 (5 bases). CDR1 is LNHDA, CDR2 SQIVND, per germline (reference sequence). CDR3 length equals 14 residues. Trimming took off 8 bases at V and 4 bases at J, with 12 bases between the two ends. The DNA read from the CDR3 is TGTGCCAGTGGACCCGGCGGGGGGGCCAACGTC. Amino acid sequence: CASGPGGGANV. The entire CDR3 is CASGPGGGANVLTF.

This clone was seen repeatedly, ten times or more. Sequence at one end of the junction differs from germline and may be a read error. The read is 3 residues too short to cover the CDR3 end, so that end is filled in from the germline J gene. The V and J genes are TRBV4-2 and TRBJ2-1, with 9 bases lining up with TRBD2. The CDR3 covers 15 residues. Looked up from germline, CDR1 is LGHNA and CDR2 is YNFKEQ. CDR3 sequence: CASSQMTSGPNEQFF. Incomplete CDR3 DNA: TGCGCCAGCAGCCAAATGACTAGCGGCCCCAATGAG.

In this sample, this clone turned up many times. The read comes to an end 3 residues before the CDR3 does, leaving the germline J gene to fill in the end. The chain joins TRBV5-1 to TRBJ2-5; 13 bases match TRBD2. Germline V gene data show CDR1 as SGHRS and CDR2 as YFSETQ. V shed 4 bases and J 2 bases; nucleotides not matched to a gene: 11. This CDR3 region has 18 residues. CDR3 bases read: TGCGCCAGCAGCCCTTTCAGGACTAGCGGGAGCTTACAAGAGACC. It encodes CASSPFRTSGSLQET. The CDR3 in full is CASSPFRTSGSLQETQYF.

This clone was found many times. The read ends 3 residues before the CDR3 terminus; that terminus is restored from the germline J gene. The chain carries TRBV29-1 and TRBJ2-7; TRBD1 matches 12 bases. V shed 4 bases and J 4 bases; nucleotides not matched to a gene: 11. CDR3 length: 16 amino acids. CDR1 and CDR2 from the germline V gene are SQVTM and ANQGSEA. The sequenced part of the CDR3 DNA is TGCAGCGTTGGGGGAGTGGGGGACAGGGGGCTTTACGAG. It specifies CSVGGVGDRGLYE. The entire CDR3 protein reads CSVGGVGDRGLYEQYF.

This clone was observed many times. The read gets to within 3 residues of the CDR3 end, and the germline J gene fills in the rest. This chain uses TRBV20-1 with TRBJ2-7, with 12 bases matching TRBD2. The germline gives CDR1 DFQATT, CDR2 SNEGSKA (reference sequence). CDR3 length equals 13 residues. J was trimmed by 2 bases and V by 6 bases; bases with no gene match: 2. The CDR3: CSAGLAGPYEQYF. The sequenced part of the CDR3 DNA is TGCAGTGCGGGACTAGCGGGTCCCTACGAG.

This clone was picked up many times. CDR3 DNA, as far as it was read: TGTGCCACCAGCCCAAAGAGGACAGGGGGCTACGAG. This sequence encodes CATSPKRTGGYE. The entire CDR3 protein is CATSPKRTGGYEQYF. The chain couples TRBV15 to TRBJ2-7, with 10 positions matching TRBD1. The read terminates 3 residues ahead of where the CDR3 ends, so the germline J gene completes it. The germline gives CDR1 LNHNV, CDR2 YYDKDF (reference sequence). J gave up 3 bases and V 5 bases, and 7 bases lay outside the gene matches. The CDR3 consists of 15 residues. Looking up the rest from reference TRBV15 and TRBJ2-7 gives the full variable domain: DAMVIQNPRYQVTQFGKPVTLSCSQTLNHNVMYWYQQKSSQAPKLLFHYYDKDFNNEADTPDNFQSRRPNTSFCFLDIRSPGLGDTAMYLCATSPKRTGGYEQYFGPGTRLTVT.

This clone was counted ten times or more. The CDR3 is cut off 3 residues early in the read; its end comes from the germline J gene. The rearrangement uses TRBV5-4 and TRBJ2-7; TRBD1 matches 7 bases. The CDR3 runs to 16 residues. With V trimmed by 1 base and J by 4 bases, 11 bases remained unmatched. The germline V gene encodes CDR1 SGHNT and CDR2 YYREEE (reference sequence). The CDR3 region is CASSLNSGTAYYEQYF. Incomplete CDR3 DNA: TGTGCCAGCAGCTTGAACTCCGGGACAGCATATTACGAG. The full variable domain, rest sourced from reference TRBV5-4 and TRBJ2-7, is ETGVTQSPTHLIKTRGQQVTLRCSSQSGHNTVSWYQQALGQGPQFIFQYYREEENGRGNFPPRFSGLQFPNYSSELNVNALELDDSALYLCASSLNSGTAYYEQYFGPGTRLTVT.

This clone was seen many times. The DNA ends 3 residues before the CDR3 does, and the rest of the CDR3 is filled in from the germline J gene. The J gene is TRBJ1-2, the V gene TRBV12-3 or TRBV12-4; tentatively, D is TRBD1 (5 bases). This CDR3 spans 13 amino acids. V was pared by 7 bases and J by 6 bases, with 15 bases between. This chain's CDR3 is CASTVGGGNGYTF. CDR3 DNA, as far as it was read: TGTGCCAGCACCGTCGGGGGGGGGAATGGC.